These 7 T cell receptor beta chains originate from one sample sequenced in a study of cytomegalovirus exposure and HLA in healthy donors. The protocol was immunoSEQ multiplex PCR, while the TCRdb copy is restricted to in-frame clones and leaves out a portion. The table lists tens of thousands of clones, 75% to 95% of them singletons, with 2.2% in the top ten. Sequencing was performed on PBMCs. These receptors all stem from a young woman in good health and CMV-seronegative.

The gene calls are TRBV18 and TRBJ2-3; D unclear. From germline, CDR1 is KGHSH and CDR2 LQKENI. Trimming shortened V by 2 bases and J by 13 bases, and 10 bases separated the two germline ends. The CDR3 consists of 11 residues. DNA for the CDR3: TGTGCCAGCTCACCAGAACAGCATGAGTATTTT. Its translation is CASSPEQHEYF.

J is TRBJ2-2 and V is TRBV19, with 8 bases identical to TRBD1. Germline V lookup: CDR1 LNHDA, CDR2 SQIVND (reference sequence). The CDR3 loop spans 14 amino acids. J was trimmed by 5 bases and V by 5 bases; bases with no gene match: 4. The CDR3 nucleotides are TGTGCCAGTAGTCCCCGGACAGGGACCGGGGAGCTGTTTTTT. It codes for CASSPRTGTGELFF.

V usage is TRBV6-1 and J usage is TRBJ2-3; TRBD2 agrees at 12 bases. CDR1 is MNHNS and CDR2 is SASEGT in the germline V gene. CDR3 length: 15 amino acids. The V and J ends lost 6 bases and 7 bases, in that order; junction bases with no gene match: 8. The CDR3 loop reads CASSLLAGGPHTQYF. DNA of the CDR3: TGTGCCAGCAGCCTCCTAGCGGGAGGGCCTCATACGCAGTATTTT.

The chain is built from TRBV7-2 and TRBJ1-3; maybe TRBD1 (5 bases). This CDR3 region has 18 residues. Germline values: CDR1 SGHTA, CDR2 FQGNSA. Trimming removed 4 bases from V and 0 bases from J, with 19 bases in between. This chain's CDR3 is CASSSSRGEGTSGNTIYF. The CDR3 nucleotides are TGTGCCAGCAGCTCCTCTCGGGGGGAGGGGACCTCTGGAAACACCATATATTTT.

V is TRBV28 and J is TRBJ1-1; 12 bases agree with TRBD1. The CDR3 covers 16 residues. V dropped 3 bases and J dropped 4; count of bases not matched to a gene: 6. Germline loops: CDR1 MDHEN, CDR2 SYDVKM. CDR3 protein: CASSLGTGGAGTEAFF. The DNA of the CDR3 is TGTGCCAGCAGTTTGGGGACAGGGGGCGCGGGCACTGAAGCTTTCTTT.

The chain combines TRBV5-8 with TRBJ2-3; perhaps TRBD2 as D (6 bases). Per the germline V gene, CDR1 is SGHTS and CDR2 is YDEGEE. The V and J ends lost 3 bases and 2 bases respectively, with 13 bases between them. This CDR3 is built from 15 residues. The CDR3 DNA reads as TGTGCCAGCAGCTCTACTAGCTCTACCACAGATACGCAGTATTTT. Residues: CASSSTSSTTDTQYF.

This clone is a singleton in its sample. V usage is TRBV6-5 and J usage is TRBJ2-7; TRBD1 aligns across 7 bases. The CDR3 is 14 residues long. Germline CDR1 MNHEY, CDR2 SVGAGI. V shed 7 bases, J shed 6 bases, and the junction held 12 bases outside the gene matches. The CDR3 is CASNPTGMESEQYF. The CDR3 coding sequence is TGTGCCAGCAATCCGACAGGGATGGAGTCCGAGCAGTACTTC.